This entry lists 9 T cell receptor beta chains sequenced from one sample in a study of lymphopenia after photon versus proton radiotherapy. Profiling relied on immunoSEQ multiplex PCR, and the TCRdb table lists in-frame clones only, not all of them. This sample yields roughly 30,000 clones, of which approximately 88% are seen a single time; 50% belongs to the top ten. The specimen comprised peripheral blood, sampled from a patient treated with proton-based radiotherapy. The source is an older woman with cholangiocarcinoma. Some clones in this sample may be carry-over from other donors' samples.

The rearrangement uses TRBV28 and TRBJ1-3; a weak D match, TRBD1 (5 bases). Trimming cost V 6 bases and J 4 bases, with 16 bases left between them. The length of the CDR3 is 15 residues. The germline V gene has CDR1 MDHEN and CDR2 SYDVKM. CDR3 in amino acids: CASSPVGVAGNTIYF. CDR3 bases: TGTGCCAGCAGCCCGGTGGGGGTGGCCGGAAACACCATATATTTT.

V gene TRBV4-3 combines with J gene TRBJ2-3; D possibly corresponds to TRBD2 (6 bases). This CDR3 comprises 16 residues. Germline CDR1 is LGHNA and CDR2 is YSLEER. V was pared by 1 base and J by 6 bases, with 17 bases between. The CDR3 loop is CASSQVSGDLADTQYF. The DNA of the CDR3 is TGCGCCAGCAGCCAAGTCTCGGGGGACCTAGCCGATACGCAGTATTTT.

The chain couples TRBV2 to TRBJ1-1; D call uncertain. Trimming removed 7 bases at V and 6 bases at J, with 9 bases between. The length of the CDR3 is 11 residues. CDR1 and CDR2 (germline): SNHLY, FYNNEI. CDR3 loop: CASKIQAEAFF. CDR3 DNA sequence: TGTGCCAGCAAGATCCAGGCTGAAGCTTTCTTT.

This rearrangement joins TRBV28 to TRBJ2-7; maybe TRBD1 (6 bases). V dropped 5 bases and J dropped 2 bases, with 19 bases sitting between them. CDR1 is MDHEN and CDR2 is SYDVKM in the germline V gene. This CDR3 comprises 16 residues. CDR3 nucleotides: TGTGCCAGCAGTATACCGGGACAACCAACCACCTACGAGCAGTACTTC. Protein: CASSIPGQPTTYEQYF.

V gene TRBV27 combines with J gene TRBJ2-1, with D possibly matching TRBD2 (6 bases). Germline V gene data show CDR1 as MNHEY and CDR2 as SMNVEV (reference sequence). V was pared by 7 bases and J by 3 bases, with 16 bases between. The CDR3 covers 15 residues. CDR3 sequence reads: CASKSAGRNYNEQFF. CDR3 sequence (DNA): TGTGCCAGCAAATCGGCGGGACGAAACTACAATGAGCAGTTCTTC.

This chain connects TRBV6-5 to TRBJ2-2; 8 nucleotides agree with TRBD2. CDR1 and CDR2 (germline): MNHEY, SVGAGI. The ends lost 9 bases at V and 5 bases at J; junction bases unmatched: 5. CDR3 length: 13 amino acids. The CDR3 protein is CASSSGVTGELFF. CDR3 bases: TGTGCCAGTAGTAGCGGGGTTACCGGGGAGCTGTTTTTT.

V is TRBV18 and J is TRBJ2-5; D is undetermined. The CDR3 is made up of 13 amino acids. Trimming shortened V by 5 bases and J by 5 bases, and 12 bases separated the two germline ends. Germline lookup yields CDR1 KGHSH and CDR2 LQKENI. CDR3 nucleotides: TGTGCCAGCTCAATAATCGTGGGGGAGACCCAGTACTTC. Translation gives CASSIIVGETQYF.

This sequence joins TRBV5-4 and TRBJ2-1, with TRBD2 identical over 10 bases. After removal of 0 bases from V and 9 bases from J, the junction contained 6 bases not matched to a gene. The length of the CDR3 is 15 residues. Per the germline V gene, CDR1 is SGHNT and CDR2 is YYREEE (reference sequence). The CDR3 sequence: CASSLASGSFREQFF. DNA of the CDR3: TGTGCCAGCAGCTTGGCTAGCGGGAGTTTCCGTGAGCAGTTCTTC.

In its sample, this clone was seen a few times. The chain links TRBV18 to TRBJ2-1; 11 nucleotides agree with TRBD2. The CDR3 consists of 14 residues. V lost 3 bases, J lost 10 bases, and 5 bases stayed unmatched. Per the germline V gene, CDR1 is KGHSH and CDR2 is LQKENI. Here the CDR3 reads CASSPLTSGSEQFF. CDR3 sequence (DNA): TGTGCCAGCTCACCCCTAACTAGCGGGAGCGAGCAGTTCTTC.